These 21 T cell receptor beta chains were sequenced from one sample in a study of immune cell composition in non-small cell lung cancer (dated by TCRdb to about 2017). Library preparation was by the immunoSEQ multiplex PCR assay. TCRdb took over this immuneACCESS table, retaining in-frame rearrangements with V and J assigned. Such tables are incomplete; in checked studies, under half of the missing clones stem from an unresolved V gene, and the remainder is unexplained. The sample table records 7,000 or so clones; around four fifths of these occur just once. The ten largest make up 12% of the sample. Normal lung samples came from the same patient and consisted of non-adjacent lung tissue collected as far from the tumour as possible, at a distance of at least 3 cm. The sequenced sample consisted of non-adjacent lung tissue. These receptors were obtained from a human donor with non-small cell lung cancer.

The chain employs TRBV27 and TRBJ1-1; unclear D gene. The CDR3 is 13 residues long. Germline values: CDR1 MNHEY, CDR2 SMNVEV (reference sequence). Trimming cost V 4 bases and J 0 bases, with 6 bases left between them. This CDR3 reads CASSSAMNTEAFF. The DNA for the CDR3 is TGTGCCAGCAGTTCCGCTATGAACACTGAAGCTTTCTTT.

The chain is built from TRBV9 and TRBJ1-3; D remains unclear. Germline CDR1 SGDLS, CDR2 YYNGEE. The CDR3 length is 16 residues. Deletions cut 0 bases from V and 1 base from J, with 11 bases between. The CDR3 loop is CASSVGVGRSGNTIYF. Here the CDR3 DNA reads TGTGCCAGCAGCGTAGGGGTAGGGCGTTCTGGAAACACCATATATTTT.

The genes are TRBV19 and TRBJ1-5; D possibly corresponds to TRBD1 (6 bases). Germline lookup yields CDR1 LNHDA and CDR2 SQIVND (reference sequence). Trimming removed 6 bases at V and 5 bases at J, with 14 bases between. CDR3 length equals 14 residues. The CDR3 coding sequence is TGTGCCAGTAGGGGCGACAGGTGGCATCAGCCCCAGCATTTT. This encodes CASRGDRWHQPQHF.

Worth noting for this clone: A read error may produce the germline difference seen at one junction end. The gene calls are TRBV19 and TRBJ2-3; no reliable D call. Germline V CDR1 and CDR2: LNHDA, SQIVND (reference sequence). The length of the CDR3 is 15 residues. The CDR3 bases are TGTGCCACTAGTCGTTGGGAACAGCCTCAAGATACGCAGTATTTT. Amino acid sequence: CATSRWEQPQDTQYF.

This chain connects TRBV4-3 to TRBJ2-2; possibly TRBD1 or TRBD2 for D (5 bases each). The CDR3 extends over 15 amino acids. CDR1 is LGHNA and CDR2 is YSLEER in the germline V gene. The V gene lost 4 bases and the J gene lost 5 bases, with 14 bases spanning the gap. As DNA, the CDR3 is TGCGCCAGCAGCCTAGAAACGGGGCCAACCGGGGAGCTGTTTTTT. Its protein product is CASSLETGPTGELFF.

V gene TRBV10-3 combines with J gene TRBJ1-1; 9 bases are shared with TRBD1. Germline assignment: CDR1 ENHRY and CDR2 SYGVKD. This CDR3 region has 14 residues. V lost 6 bases to trimming and J lost 4 bases; unmatched junction nucleotides: 6. DNA for the CDR3: TGTGCCATCAGCCTGGGACAGGGTAGCACTGAAGCTTTCTTT. Its translation: CAISLGQGSTEAFF.

V gene TRBV28 combines with J gene TRBJ2-7; no clear D. Trimming shortened V by 7 bases and J by 0 bases, and 10 bases separated the two germline ends. The germline gives CDR1 MDHEN, CDR2 SYDVKM. The length of the CDR3 is 13 residues. CDR3 nucleotide sequence: TGTGCCAGCACCCCCGGGTCCTCCTACGAGCAGTACTTC. Protein sequence: CASTPGSSYEQYF.

In DNA, the CDR3 is TGTGCCAGCAGCTTAAGGGCTGGGCTCTATGGCTACACCTTC. Translation: CASSLRAGLYGYTF. The chain uses TRBV11-2 and TRBJ1-2; no firm D call. Germline CDR1 is SGHAT and CDR2 is FQNNGV. The CDR3 is 14 residues long. Trimming took 2 bases from V and 4 from J, leaving 11 bases between them.

The chain links TRBV7-3 to TRBJ2-7; tentatively, D is TRBD1 or TRBD2 (6 bases each). This CDR3 spans 13 amino acids. The V gene's germline CDR1 is SGHTA and CDR2 FQGTGA. V lost 5 bases and J 4 bases, leaving 12 bases between the germline ends. DNA for the CDR3: TGTGCCAGCAGCCCGGGGGCCGGATACGAGCAGTACTTC. Its translation: CASSPGAGYEQYF.

The CDR3 DNA sequence: TGCGCCAGCAGCTTGCACAGGGGGAACTATGGCTACACCTTC. Amino acids: CASSLHRGNYGYTF. This chain uses TRBV5-1 with TRBJ1-2; the match to TRBD1 covers 8 bases. The V gene end was trimmed by 1 base and the J gene end by 2 bases; junction bases not matched to a gene: 1. From germline, CDR1 is SGHRS and CDR2 YFSETQ. CDR3 size: 14 residues.

V usage is TRBV6-6 and J usage is TRBJ1-6; 8 bases fit TRBD1. V shed 2 bases and J 10 bases; nucleotides not matched to a gene: 7. Germline values: CDR1 MNHNY, CDR2 SVGAGI (reference sequence). CDR3 size: 15 residues. This chain's CDR3 is CASSYEVTGESPLHF. The DNA for the CDR3 is TGTGCCAGCAGTTACGAAGTGACAGGGGAATCACCCCTCCACTTT.

The rearrangement joins TRBV6-1 to TRBJ2-7, with D perhaps TRBD1 (6 bases). The CDR3 runs to 15 residues. V was shortened by 3 bases and J by 3 bases, with 15 bases between the two germline ends. Germline-derived CDR1 and CDR2 are MNHNS and SASEGT. CDR3 nucleotide sequence: TGTGCCAGCAGTGAGTACAGGGTGAACGGCTACGAGCAGTACTTC. As protein: CASSEYRVNGYEQYF.

The genes are TRBV7-2 and TRBJ1-5; D perhaps matches TRBD1 (6 bases). Germline V CDR1 and CDR2: SGHTA, FQGNSA. The V end was cut by 4 bases, the J end by 6 bases, with 16 bases between. The CDR3 runs 15 residues. CDR3 sequence: CASSSNGGAGQPQHF. The CDR3 DNA is TGTGCCAGCAGCTCCAATGGGGGGGCGGGTCAGCCCCAGCATTTT.

The chain carries TRBV30 and TRBJ1-2; D unresolved. This CDR3 has 12 amino acids. The germline V and J ends were trimmed by 8 bases and 0 bases, with 10 bases remaining between them. CDR1 and CDR2 from the germline V gene are GTSNPN and SVGIG (reference sequence). The DNA for the CDR3 is TGTGCCGGGCCAGCAACTAACTATGGCTACACCTTC. Translating it yields CAGPATNYGYTF.

V is TRBV7-2 and J is TRBJ1-2, with 7 bases lining up with TRBD1. V gave up 4 bases and J gave up 5 bases; unmatched junction bases: 13. The length of the CDR3 is 16 residues. In germline, CDR1 is SGHTA, CDR2 FQGNSA. The CDR3 nucleotides read TGTGCCAGCAGCTCCCTTGAGACAGGGATGCGTTATGGCTACACCTTC. It specifies CASSSLETGMRYGYTF.

The chain links TRBV28 to TRBJ1-1; no clear D. With 1 base removed from V and 0 bases from J, the gap between germline ends came to 9 bases. This CDR3 region has 15 residues. Germline lookup yields CDR1 MDHEN and CDR2 SYDVKM. CDR3 DNA: TGTGCCAGCAGTTTATACGACGGAATGAACACTGAAGCTTTCTTT. Its protein is CASSLYDGMNTEAFF.

The chain is built from TRBV25-1 and TRBJ2-1; 8 nucleotides agree with TRBD1. The V gene end was trimmed by 2 bases and the J gene end by 10 bases; junction bases not matched to a gene: 10. The CDR3 extends over 15 amino acids. CDR1 and CDR2 (germline): MGHDK, SYGVNS. CDR3 nucleotides: TGTGCCAGCAGTGAAGCCAGACAGGGGCTGCAGGAGCAGTTCTTC. It encodes CASSEARQGLQEQFF.

The rearrangement joins TRBV4-3 to TRBJ2-1, with 7 bases that match TRBD1. J lost 5 bases, V lost 7 bases, and 11 bases had no gene match. The CDR3 spans 15 residues. Germline assignment: CDR1 LGHNA and CDR2 YSLEER. The CDR3 here is CASTNRDRLDNEQFF. The CDR3 bases are TGCGCCAGCACCAACCGGGACAGATTAGACAATGAGCAGTTCTTC.

The chain combines TRBV5-1 with TRBJ1-1, with D maybe TRBD1 (6 bases). The CDR3 consists of 16 residues. Between the trimmed V and J ends, which lost 0 bases and 7 bases, there was a span of 19 bases. The germline gives CDR1 SGHRS, CDR2 YFSETQ. As DNA, the CDR3 is TGCGCCAGCAGCTTGGGACAGGAAACCCCGGGAGTTGAAGCTTTCTTT. Its protein product is CASSLGQETPGVEAFF.

This clone was found once. The chain employs TRBV9 and TRBJ2-1; 12 bases agree with TRBD2. The CDR3 length is 15 residues. Germline-derived CDR1 and CDR2 are SGDLS and YYNGEE. J lost 5 bases, V lost 4 bases, and 4 bases had no gene match. The CDR3 DNA reads TGTGCCAGCAGCCGGACTAGCGGGGAGAACAATGAGCAGTTCTTC. The encoded protein is CASSRTSGENNEQFF. The whole variable domain, remainder taken from reference TRBV9 and TRBJ2-1, is DSGVTQTPKHLITATGQRVTLRCSPRSGDLSVYWYQQSLDQGLQFLIQYYNGEERAKGNILERFSAQQFPDLHSELNLSSLELGDSALYFCASSRTSGENNEQFFGPGTRLTVL.

By frequency in the sample, this clone is large. The J gene is TRBJ2-7, the V gene TRBV4-3, with D possibly TRBD2 on 7 matching bases. The CDR3 runs 16 residues. Germline V gene data show CDR1 as LGHNA and CDR2 as YSLEER. V lost 0 bases to trimming and J lost 6 bases, with 18 bases between them. The CDR3 bases are TGCGCCAGCAGCCAAGATTTGGGGGGGGGCTACTCCGAGCAGTACTTC. Amino acid sequence: CASSQDLGGGYSEQYF.